The 15 T cell receptor beta chains presented below share a single source sample, sequenced in a study of CD8+CD57+ T cells in acquired aplastic anemia (dated by TCRdb to 2017 to 2018). Patients chosen for sequencing had shown expansion of CD8+CD57+ cells by flow cytometry. The instrument given in TCRdb is Illumina HiSeq 2000. TCR beta VDJ combination and CDR3 sequence profiling used genomic DNA as the template. TCRdb reprocessed the public reads (quality trimming at Q25 with fastp, clone calling with MiXCR) and kept in-frame beta chains. Rows are combined by CDR3 protein, so each entry shows the most common genes and DNA. For this sample there are about 470,000 distinct CDR3 sequences; more than 25% appear just once. Less than 0.85% of the sample comes from the top ten. Sequencing used sorted CD4+, CD8+, or CD8+CD57+ T cells (not recorded which) from PBMCs. The receptor set was obtained from a human donor with aplastic anemia.

The chain couples TRBV12-3 or TRBV12-4 to TRBJ1-3; D not resolved. The CDR3 has 14 residues. Trimming took off 2 bases at V and 2 bases at J, with 7 bases between the two ends. CDR3 DNA sequence: TGTGCCAGCAGTTTACACGGGCCTGGAAACACCATATATTTT. Amino acids: CASSLHGPGNTIYF.

This clonotype was observed many times. This chain connects TRBV19 to TRBJ1-2; no clear D gene. The CDR3 consists of 14 residues. Germline CDR1 LNHDA, CDR2 SQIVND (reference sequence). The ends were cut back, 9 bases at V and 4 bases at J, with 18 bases in the middle. CDR3 residues: CASRSNHDSYGYTF. CDR3 nucleotides: TGTGCCAGCCGAAGCAACCACGATTCCTATGGCTACACCTTC.

The rearrangement links TRBV2 to TRBJ1-2, with TRBD1 as a possible D gene (5 bases). The CDR3 has 12 residues. Germline assignment: CDR1 SNHLY and CDR2 FYNNEI. The V end was cut by 9 bases, the J end by 0 bases, with 8 bases between. The CDR3 sequence: CARQDTNYGYTF. DNA for the CDR3: TGTGCCAGACAGGACACTAACTATGGCTACACCTTC.

V is TRBV4-2 and J is TRBJ1-1; D perhaps matches TRBD1 (5 bases). The V end was cut by 1 base, the J end by 0 bases, with 15 bases between. The CDR3 contains 17 residues. CDR1 LGHNA and CDR2 YNFKEQ come from the germline V gene. CDR3 nucleotides: TGTGCCAGCAGCCAAGGGGGCATGGGACGGGTGAACACTGAAGCTTTCTTT. Its translation: CASSQGGMGRVNTEAFF.

The gene calls are TRBV6-1 and TRBJ2-1; D unclear. CDR1 and CDR2 from the germline V gene are MNHNS and SASEGT. Between the trimmed V and J ends, which lost 6 bases and 3 bases, there was a span of 12 bases. The CDR3 spans 14 residues. The chain's CDR3 is CASSPSWNYNEQFF. CDR3 nucleotide sequence: TGTGCCAGCAGCCCCAGTTGGAACTACAATGAGCAGTTCTTC.

CDR3 sequence reads: CASSLLAGFAGGYTF. CDR3 sequence (DNA): TGTGCCAGCAGCTTATTAGCCGGTTTCGCGGGTGGCTACACCTTC. The rearrangement joins TRBV7-8 to TRBJ1-2; no reliable D call. This CDR3 spans 15 amino acids. Germline values: CDR1 SGHVS, CDR2 FQNEAQ. V lost 2 bases and J lost 7, with 17 bases in between.

This clonotype was detected a few times. V is TRBV20-1 and J is TRBJ2-2; TRBD2 matches at 8 bases. Germline V lookup: CDR1 DFQATT, CDR2 SNEGSKA (reference sequence). The CDR3 consists of 14 residues. Trimming at V came to 3 bases and at J to 3 bases, leaving 3 bases not matched to a gene. For the CDR3, the DNA is TGCAGTGCTAGGGGGACTAGGTACACCGGGGAGCTGTTTTTT. This sequence encodes CSARGTRYTGELFF.

This clonotype was detected only a few times. The chain uses TRBV28 and TRBJ1-2; 8 positions agree with TRBD1. The CDR3 consists of 14 residues. J lost 3 bases, V lost 2 bases, and 2 bases had no gene match. Germline values: CDR1 MDHEN, CDR2 SYDVKM. CDR3 protein: CASSLVQGDYGYTF. CDR3 sequence (DNA): TGTGCCAGCAGTTTAGTACAGGGGGACTATGGCTACACCTTC.

This rearrangement joins TRBV24-1 to TRBJ1-6; possible D gene TRBD1, 5 bases. Between the trimmed V and J ends, which lost 11 bases and 5 bases, there was a span of 24 bases. The CDR3 extends over 17 amino acids. Germline-derived CDR1 and CDR2 are KGHDR and SFDVKD. CDR3 sequence: CASLKSSGLGDNSPLHF. In DNA, the CDR3 is TGTGCCAGCCTTAAATCATCAGGGTTGGGAGATAATTCACCCCTCCACTTT.

This clonotype was found many times. J is TRBJ1-6 and V is TRBV14; D unclear. The V gene's germline CDR1 is SGHDN and CDR2 FVKESK. There are 15 residues in the CDR3. V lost 1 base, J lost 10 bases, and 14 bases lay in between. This CDR3 reads CASSQGPGSPSPLHF. As DNA, the CDR3 is TGTGCCAGCAGCCAAGGACCCGGGTCCCCCTCACCCCTCCACTTT.

The chain employs TRBV15 and TRBJ2-6; possibly TRBD2 for D (6 bases). Trimming pared 1 base from V and 4 bases from J, leaving 8 bases between. CDR3 length: 15 residues. Germline V gene sequence: CDR1 LNHNV, CDR2 YYDKDF (reference sequence). The CDR3 sequence is CATSRGAGGANVLTF. The CDR3, as DNA: TGTGCCACCAGCAGAGGGGCGGGGGGGGCCAACGTCCTGACTTTC.

This clonotype occurred many times. The rearrangement joins TRBV29-1 to TRBJ1-4; D is possibly TRBD1 (6 bases). Germline assignment: CDR1 SQVTM and CDR2 ANQGSEA. Trimming removed 5 bases from V and 10 bases from J, with 14 bases in between. The CDR3 loop spans 12 amino acids. The CDR3 sequence: CSVTTGSGKLFF. The CDR3 DNA is TGCAGCGTTACTACAGGGTCAGGAAAACTGTTTTTT. Looking up the rest from reference TRBV29-1 and TRBJ1-4 gives the full variable domain: SAVISQKPSRDICQRGTSLTIQCQVDSQVTMMFWYRQQPGQSLTLIATANQGSEATYESGFVIDKFPISRPNLTFSTLTVSNMSPEDSSIYLCSVTTGSGKLFFGSGTQLSVL.

About this clonotype itself: This clone may be a read error of a much larger clone one base away. No conserved phenylalanine or tryptophan is present at the end of the CDR3, so a read error is the likely explanation. The chain recombines TRBV2 with TRBJ2-5; D gene uncertain. V lost 6 bases and J lost 1, with 12 bases in between. The CDR3 covers 14 residues. Germline lookup yields CDR1 SNHLY and CDR2 FYNNEI. The CDR3 sequence is CASREQRSQETQYC. The CDR3 DNA follows: TGTGCCAGCAGAGAACAAAGATCCCAAGAGACCCAGTACTGC.

This clonotype was observed many times. The genes are TRBV29-1 and TRBJ2-1; D call uncertain. Germline CDR1 reads SQVTM; CDR2 reads ANQGSEA. This CDR3 spans 13 amino acids. Trimming pared 4 bases from V and 0 bases from J, leaving 7 bases between. CDR3 protein: CSVVVDSYNEQFF. The DNA for the CDR3 is TGCAGCGTTGTTGTGGACTCCTACAATGAGCAGTTCTTC.

The table lists this clonotype with many counts. The rearrangement links TRBV5-8 to TRBJ1-2, with D unclear. V lost 4 bases and J lost 6, with 19 bases in between. CDR3 length: 15 residues. The germline gives CDR1 SGHTS, CDR2 YDEGEE. CDR3 loop: CASSGMTNGIDGYTF. The CDR3 DNA reads TGTGCCAGCAGCGGCATGACAAACGGCATCGATGGCTACACCTTC.